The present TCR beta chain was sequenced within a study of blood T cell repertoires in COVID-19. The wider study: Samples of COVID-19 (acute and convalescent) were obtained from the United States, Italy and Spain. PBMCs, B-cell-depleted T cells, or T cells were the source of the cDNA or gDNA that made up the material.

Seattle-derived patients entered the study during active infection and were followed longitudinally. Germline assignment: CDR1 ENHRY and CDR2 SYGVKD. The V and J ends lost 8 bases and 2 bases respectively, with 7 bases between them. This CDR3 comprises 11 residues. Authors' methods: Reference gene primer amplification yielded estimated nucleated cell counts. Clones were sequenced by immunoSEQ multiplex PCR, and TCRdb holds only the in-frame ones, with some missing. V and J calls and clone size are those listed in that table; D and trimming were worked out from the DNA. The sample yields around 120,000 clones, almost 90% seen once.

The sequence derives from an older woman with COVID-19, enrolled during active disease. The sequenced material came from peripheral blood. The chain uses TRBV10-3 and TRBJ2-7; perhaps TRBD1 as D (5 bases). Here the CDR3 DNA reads TGTGCCATCGGCAGGGCCTACGAGCAGTACTTC. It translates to CAIGRAYEQYF.